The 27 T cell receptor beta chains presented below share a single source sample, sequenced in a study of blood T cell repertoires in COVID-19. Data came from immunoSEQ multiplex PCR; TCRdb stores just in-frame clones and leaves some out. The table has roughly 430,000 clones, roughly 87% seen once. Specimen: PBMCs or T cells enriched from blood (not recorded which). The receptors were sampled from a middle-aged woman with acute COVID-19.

The CDR3 loop is CASSPRGGELFF. In nucleotides, the CDR3 is TGTGCCAGCAGCCCCCGAGGGGGGGAGCTGTTTTTT. V is TRBV7-8 and J is TRBJ2-2, with D possibly matching TRBD2 (5 bases). Germline lookup yields CDR1 SGHVS and CDR2 FQNEAQ. CDR3 length: 12 amino acids. The V and J ends lost 5 bases and 8 bases respectively, with 9 bases between them.

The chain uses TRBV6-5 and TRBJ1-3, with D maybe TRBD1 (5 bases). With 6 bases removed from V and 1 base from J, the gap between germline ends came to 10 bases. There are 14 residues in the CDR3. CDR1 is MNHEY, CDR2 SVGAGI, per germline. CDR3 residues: CASRSTVSGNTIYF. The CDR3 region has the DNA TGTGCCAGCAGATCGACAGTTTCTGGAAACACCATATATTTT.

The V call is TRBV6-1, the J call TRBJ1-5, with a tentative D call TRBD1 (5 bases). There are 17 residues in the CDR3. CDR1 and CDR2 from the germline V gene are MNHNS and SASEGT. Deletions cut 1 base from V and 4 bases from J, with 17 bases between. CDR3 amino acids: CASSEVRGPLGNQPQHF. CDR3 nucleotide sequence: TGTGCCAGCAGTGAAGTAAGGGGCCCTCTAGGGAATCAGCCCCAGCATTTT.

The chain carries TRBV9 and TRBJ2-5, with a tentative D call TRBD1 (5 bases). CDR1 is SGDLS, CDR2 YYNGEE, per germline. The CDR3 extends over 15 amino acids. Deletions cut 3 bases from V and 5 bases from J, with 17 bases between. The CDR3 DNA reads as TGTGCCAGCAGCGAAGCAGGGAACGCATTGGAGACCCAGTACTTC. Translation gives CASSEAGNALETQYF.

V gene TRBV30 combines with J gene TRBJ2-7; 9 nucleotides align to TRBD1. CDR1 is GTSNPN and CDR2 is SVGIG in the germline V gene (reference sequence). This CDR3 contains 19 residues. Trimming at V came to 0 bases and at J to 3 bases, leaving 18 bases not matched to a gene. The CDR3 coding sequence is TGTGCCTGGAGTGTACGTAGGTCGCAGGGACAGGGCGTACGCTACGAGCAGTACTTC. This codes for CAWSVRRSQGQGVRYEQYF. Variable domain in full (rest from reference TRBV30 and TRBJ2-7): SQTIHQWPATLVQPVGSPLSLECTVEGTSNPNLYWYRQAAGRGLQLLFYSVGIGQISSEVPQNLSASRPQDRQFILSSKKLLLSDSGFYLCAWSVRRSQGQGVRYEQYFGPGTRLTVT.

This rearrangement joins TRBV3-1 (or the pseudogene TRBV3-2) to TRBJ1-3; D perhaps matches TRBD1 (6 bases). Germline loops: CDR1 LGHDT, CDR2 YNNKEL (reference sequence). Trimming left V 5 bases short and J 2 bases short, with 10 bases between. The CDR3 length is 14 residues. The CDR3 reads CASSNGQTGNTIYF. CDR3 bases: TGTGCCAGCAGCAATGGACAGACTGGAAACACCATATATTTT.

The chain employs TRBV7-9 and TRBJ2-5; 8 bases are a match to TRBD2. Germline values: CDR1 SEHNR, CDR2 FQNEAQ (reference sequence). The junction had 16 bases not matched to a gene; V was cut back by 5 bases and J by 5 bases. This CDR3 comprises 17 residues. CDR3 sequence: CASSRHRPAGAGETQYF. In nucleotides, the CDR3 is TGTGCCAGCAGCCGCCATAGGCCAGCGGGGGCAGGGGAGACCCAGTACTTC.

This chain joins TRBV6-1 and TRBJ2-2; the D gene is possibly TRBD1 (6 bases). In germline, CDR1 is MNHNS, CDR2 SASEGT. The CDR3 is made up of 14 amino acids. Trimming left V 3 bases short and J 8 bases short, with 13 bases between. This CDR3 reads CASSDPGVLGELFF. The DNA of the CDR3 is TGTGCCAGCAGTGACCCAGGGGTTCTGGGGGAGCTGTTTTTT.

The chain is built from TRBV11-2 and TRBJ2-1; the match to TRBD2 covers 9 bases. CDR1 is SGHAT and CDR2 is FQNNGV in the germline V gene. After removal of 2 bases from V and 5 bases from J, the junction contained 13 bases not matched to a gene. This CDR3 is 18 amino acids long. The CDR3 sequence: CASSLTLSLLAGDNEQFF. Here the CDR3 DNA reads TGTGCCAGCAGCTTAACTCTTTCGTTATTAGCGGGGGACAATGAGCAGTTCTTC.

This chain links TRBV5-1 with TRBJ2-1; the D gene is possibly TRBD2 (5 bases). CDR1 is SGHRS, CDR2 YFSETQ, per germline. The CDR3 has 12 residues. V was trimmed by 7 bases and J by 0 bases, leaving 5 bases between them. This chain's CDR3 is CASGGSYNEQFF. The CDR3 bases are TGCGCCAGCGGAGGCTCCTACAATGAGCAGTTCTTC.

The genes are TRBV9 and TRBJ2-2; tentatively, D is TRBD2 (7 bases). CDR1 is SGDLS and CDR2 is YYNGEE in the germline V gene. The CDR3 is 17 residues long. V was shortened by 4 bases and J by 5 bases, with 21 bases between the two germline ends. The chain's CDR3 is CASSLDTRGARTGELFF. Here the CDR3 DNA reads TGTGCCAGCAGCCTTGACACTCGGGGGGCAAGGACCGGGGAGCTGTTTTTT.

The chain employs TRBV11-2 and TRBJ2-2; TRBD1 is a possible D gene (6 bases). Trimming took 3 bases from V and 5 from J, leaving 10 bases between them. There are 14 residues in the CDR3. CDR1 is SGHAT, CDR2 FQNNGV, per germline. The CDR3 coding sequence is TGTGCCAGCAGCTTGGGGGCAACGACCGGGGAGCTGTTTTTT. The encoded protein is CASSLGATTGELFF. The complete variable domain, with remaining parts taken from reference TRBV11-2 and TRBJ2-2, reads EAGVAQSPRYKIIEKRQSVAFWCNPISGHATLYWYQQILGQGPKLLIQFQNNGVVDDSQLPKDRFSAERLKGVDSTLKIQPAKLEDSAVYLCASSLGATTGELFFGEGSRLTVL.

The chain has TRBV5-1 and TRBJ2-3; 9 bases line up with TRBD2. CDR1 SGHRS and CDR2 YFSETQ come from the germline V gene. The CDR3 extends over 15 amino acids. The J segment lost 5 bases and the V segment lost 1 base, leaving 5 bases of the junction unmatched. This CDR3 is CASSLWRGGKDTQYF. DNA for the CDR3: TGCGCCAGCAGCTTGTGGCGGGGGGGGAAAGATACGCAGTATTTT.

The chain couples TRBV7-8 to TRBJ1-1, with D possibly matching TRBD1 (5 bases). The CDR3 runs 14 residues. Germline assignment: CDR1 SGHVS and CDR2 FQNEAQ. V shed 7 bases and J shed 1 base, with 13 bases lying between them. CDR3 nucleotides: TGTGCCAGCACCGACAGCCAACCGAACACTGAAGCTTTCTTT. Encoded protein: CASTDSQPNTEAFF.

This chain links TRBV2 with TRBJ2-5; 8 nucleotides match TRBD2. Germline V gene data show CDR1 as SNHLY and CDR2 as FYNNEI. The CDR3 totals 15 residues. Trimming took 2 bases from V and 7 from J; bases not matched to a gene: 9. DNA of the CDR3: TGTGCCAGCAGTGAAACGAGGCTAGCGGGTAGGACCCAGTACTTC. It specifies CASSETRLAGRTQYF.

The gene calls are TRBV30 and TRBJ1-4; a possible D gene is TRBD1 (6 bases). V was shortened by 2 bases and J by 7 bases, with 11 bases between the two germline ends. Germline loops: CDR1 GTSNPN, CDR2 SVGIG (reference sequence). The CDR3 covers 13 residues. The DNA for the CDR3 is TGTGCCTGGAGTCGAACAGGGACTGAAAAACTGTTTTTT. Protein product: CAWSRTGTEKLFF.

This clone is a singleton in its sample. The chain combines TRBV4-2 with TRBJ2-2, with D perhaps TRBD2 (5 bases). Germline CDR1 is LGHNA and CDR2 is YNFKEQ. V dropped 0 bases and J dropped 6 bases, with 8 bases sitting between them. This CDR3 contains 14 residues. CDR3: CASSQEDFPGELFF. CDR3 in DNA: TGTGCCAGCAGCCAAGAGGACTTTCCCGGGGAGCTGTTTTTT.

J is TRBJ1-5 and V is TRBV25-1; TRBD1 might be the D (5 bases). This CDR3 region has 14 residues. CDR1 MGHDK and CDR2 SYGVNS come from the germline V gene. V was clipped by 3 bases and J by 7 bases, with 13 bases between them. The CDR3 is CASSEQGEGQPQHF. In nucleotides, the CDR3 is TGTGCCAGCAGTGAGCAGGGTGAAGGACAGCCCCAGCATTTT. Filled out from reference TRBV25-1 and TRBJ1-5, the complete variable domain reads EADIYQTPRYLVIGTGKKITLECSQTMGHDKMYWYQQDPGMELHLIHYSYGVNSTEKGDLSSESTVSRIRTEHFPLTLESARPSHTSQYLCASSEQGEGQPQHFGDGTRLSIL.

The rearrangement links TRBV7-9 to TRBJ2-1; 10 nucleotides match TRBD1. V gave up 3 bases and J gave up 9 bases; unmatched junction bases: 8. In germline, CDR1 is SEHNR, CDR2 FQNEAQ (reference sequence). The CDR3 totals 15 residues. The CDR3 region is CASSFRQGAGGEQFF. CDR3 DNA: TGTGCCAGCAGCTTCCGACAGGGGGCAGGGGGTGAGCAGTTCTTC.

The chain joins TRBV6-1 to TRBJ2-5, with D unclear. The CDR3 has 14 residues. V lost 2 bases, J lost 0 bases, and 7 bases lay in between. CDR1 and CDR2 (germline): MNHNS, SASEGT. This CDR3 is CASSEYRNQETQYF. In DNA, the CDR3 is TGTGCCAGCAGTGAATACAGAAACCAAGAGACCCAGTACTTC.

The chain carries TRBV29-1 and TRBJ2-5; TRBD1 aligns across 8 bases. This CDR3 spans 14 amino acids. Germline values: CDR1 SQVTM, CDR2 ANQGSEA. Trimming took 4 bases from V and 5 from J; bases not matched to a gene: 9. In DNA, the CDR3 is TGCAGCGTTGTTCAGGGGGCTGTGGTTGAGACCCAGTACTTC. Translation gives CSVVQGAVVETQYF.

Here the CDR3 reads CASSSPQEGETQYF. In DNA, the CDR3 is TGTGCCAGCAGCTCCCCCCAGGAAGGCGAGACCCAGTACTTC. This chain connects TRBV6-6 to TRBJ2-5, with D unclear. This CDR3 has 14 amino acids. Trimming removed 6 bases at V and 5 bases at J, with 16 bases between. CDR1 and CDR2 (germline): MNHNY, SVGAGI (reference sequence).

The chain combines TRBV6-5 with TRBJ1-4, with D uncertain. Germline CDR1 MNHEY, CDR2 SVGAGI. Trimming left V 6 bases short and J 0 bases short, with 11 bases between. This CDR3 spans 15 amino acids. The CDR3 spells CASRVDGATNEKLFF. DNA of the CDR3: TGTGCCAGCAGAGTTGACGGAGCAACTAATGAAAAACTGTTTTTT.

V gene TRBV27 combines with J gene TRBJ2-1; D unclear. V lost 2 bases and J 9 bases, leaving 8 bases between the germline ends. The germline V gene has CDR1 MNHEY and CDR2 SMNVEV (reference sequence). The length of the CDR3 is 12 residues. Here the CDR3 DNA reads TGTGCCAGCAGTTTACAGTTACCTGAGCAGTTCTTC. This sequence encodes CASSLQLPEQFF.

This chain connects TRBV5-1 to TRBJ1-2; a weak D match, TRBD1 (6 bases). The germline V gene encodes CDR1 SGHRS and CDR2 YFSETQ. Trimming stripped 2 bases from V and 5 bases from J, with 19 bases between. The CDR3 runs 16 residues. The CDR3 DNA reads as TGCGCCAGCAGCTTTGGTCCAGGGGCAGCCTATTATGGCTACACCTTC. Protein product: CASSFGPGAAYYGYTF.

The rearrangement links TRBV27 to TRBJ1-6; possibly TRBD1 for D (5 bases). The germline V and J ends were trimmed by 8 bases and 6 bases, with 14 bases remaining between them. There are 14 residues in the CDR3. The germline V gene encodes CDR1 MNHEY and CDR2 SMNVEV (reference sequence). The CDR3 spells CASAVAGINSPLHF. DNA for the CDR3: TGTGCCAGCGCCGTAGCAGGGATTAATTCACCCCTCCACTTT.

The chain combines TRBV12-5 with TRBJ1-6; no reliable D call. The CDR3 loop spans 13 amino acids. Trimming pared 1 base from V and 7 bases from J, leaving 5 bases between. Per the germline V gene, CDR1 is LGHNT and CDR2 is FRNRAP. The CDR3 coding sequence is TGTGCTAGTGGTTTGGCTCCGAATTCACCCCTCCACTTT. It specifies CASGLAPNSPLHF.